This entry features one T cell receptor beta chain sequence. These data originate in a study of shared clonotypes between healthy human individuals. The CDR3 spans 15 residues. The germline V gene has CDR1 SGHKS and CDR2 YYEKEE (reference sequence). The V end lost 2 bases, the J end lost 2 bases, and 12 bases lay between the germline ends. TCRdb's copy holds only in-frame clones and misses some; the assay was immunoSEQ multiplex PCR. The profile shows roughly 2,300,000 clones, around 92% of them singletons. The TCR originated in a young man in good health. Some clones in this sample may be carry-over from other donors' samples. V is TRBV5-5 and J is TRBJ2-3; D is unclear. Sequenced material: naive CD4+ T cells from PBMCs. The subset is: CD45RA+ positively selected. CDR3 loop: CASSFYGGSTDTQYF. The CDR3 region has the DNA TGTGCCAGCAGCTTTTATGGCGGCTCCACAGATACGCAGTATTTT.